This TCR beta chain is from a study of T cell responses to AZD1222 COVID-19 vaccine. Study-level results: The number of AZD1222 recipients seropositive at baseline was only 6 or 7.

Measured with immunoSEQ multiplex PCR; TCRdb has only the in-frame clones, and not every one. This table has about 180,000 clones, 80% to 95% appearing once. The V gene's germline CDR1 is MGHRA and CDR2 YSYEKL. V lost 5 bases and J 13 bases, leaving 26 bases between the germline ends. The CDR3 is made up of 16 amino acids. Notes on this clone: The target antigen is unknown.

The source was peripheral blood, collected 28 days after the second AZD1222 dose. This chain connects TRBV4-1 to TRBJ1-4, with a tentative D call TRBD1 (5 bases). This receptor was obtained from an adult who received the AZD1222 COVID-19 vaccine. The CDR3 sequence: CASSAPSRDPLRALFF. CDR3 sequence (DNA): TGCGCCAGCAGCGCTCCGTCCCGGGACCCCCTGAGGGCACTGTTTTTT.